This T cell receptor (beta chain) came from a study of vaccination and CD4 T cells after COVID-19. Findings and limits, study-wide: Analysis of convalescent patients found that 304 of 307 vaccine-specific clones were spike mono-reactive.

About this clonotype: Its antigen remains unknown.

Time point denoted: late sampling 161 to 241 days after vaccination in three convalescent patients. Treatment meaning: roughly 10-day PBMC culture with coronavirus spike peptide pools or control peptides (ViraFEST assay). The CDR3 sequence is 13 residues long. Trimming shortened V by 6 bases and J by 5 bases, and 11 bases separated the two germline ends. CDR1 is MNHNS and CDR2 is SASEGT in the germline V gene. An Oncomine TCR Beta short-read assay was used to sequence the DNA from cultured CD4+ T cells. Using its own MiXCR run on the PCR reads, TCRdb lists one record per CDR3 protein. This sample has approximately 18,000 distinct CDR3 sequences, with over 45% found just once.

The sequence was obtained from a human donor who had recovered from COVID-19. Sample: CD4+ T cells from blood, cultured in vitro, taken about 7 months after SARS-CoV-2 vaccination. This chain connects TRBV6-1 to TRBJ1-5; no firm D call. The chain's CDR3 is CASRMDGDQPQHF. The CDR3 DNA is TGTGCCAGCAGGATGGACGGGGATCAGCCCCAGCATTTT.